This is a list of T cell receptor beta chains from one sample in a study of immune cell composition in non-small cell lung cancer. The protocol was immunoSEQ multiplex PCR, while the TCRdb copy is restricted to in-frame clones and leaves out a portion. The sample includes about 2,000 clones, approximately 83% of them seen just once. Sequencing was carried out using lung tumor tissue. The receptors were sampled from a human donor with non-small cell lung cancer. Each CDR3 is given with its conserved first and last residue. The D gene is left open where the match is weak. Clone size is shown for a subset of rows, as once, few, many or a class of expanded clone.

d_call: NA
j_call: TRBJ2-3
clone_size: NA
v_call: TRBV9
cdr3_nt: TGTGCCAGCAGCGTTTGGGGGGCCCCCACAGATACGCAGTATTTT
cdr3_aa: CASSVWGAPTDTQYF

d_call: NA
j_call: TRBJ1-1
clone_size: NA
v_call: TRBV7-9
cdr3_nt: TGTGCCAGCAGCGGAAGGGGGGCGGCTGGGGACACTGAAGCTTTCTTT
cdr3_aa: CASSGRGAAGDTEAFF

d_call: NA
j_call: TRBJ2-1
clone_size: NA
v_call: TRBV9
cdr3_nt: TGTGCCAGCAGCCAGACAGGCGCCTCCGATTCTCCCCAGTTCTTC
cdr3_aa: CASSQTGASDSPQFF

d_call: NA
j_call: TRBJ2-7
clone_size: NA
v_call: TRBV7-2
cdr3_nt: TGTGCCAGCAGCTTAGAGGAAAACTACGAGCAGTACTTC
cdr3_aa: CASSLEENYEQYF

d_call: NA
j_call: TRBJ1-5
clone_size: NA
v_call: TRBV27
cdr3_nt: TGTGCCAGCAGTTTAATGCGAAATCAGCCCCAGCATTTT
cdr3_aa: CASSLMRNQPQHF

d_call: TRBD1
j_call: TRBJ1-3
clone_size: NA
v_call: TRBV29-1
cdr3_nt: TGCAGCGTGGCAGTGGGACAGAGCTCTGGAAACACCATATATTTT
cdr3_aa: CSVAVGQSSGNTIYF

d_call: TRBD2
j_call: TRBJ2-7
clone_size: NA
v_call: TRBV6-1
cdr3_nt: TGTGCCAGCAGTAGGACTAGCGGTTACGAGCAGTACTTC
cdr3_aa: CASSRTSGYEQYF

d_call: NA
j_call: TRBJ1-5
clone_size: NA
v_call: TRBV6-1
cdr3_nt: TGTGCCAGCAGTGCGGCAGGGGGCAATCAGCCCCAGCATTTT
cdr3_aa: CASSAAGGNQPQHF

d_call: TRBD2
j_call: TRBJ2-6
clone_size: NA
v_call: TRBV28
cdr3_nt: TGTGCCAGCCAGGGAGGGCACTCTGGGGCCAACGTCCTGACTTTC
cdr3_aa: CASQGGHSGANVLTF

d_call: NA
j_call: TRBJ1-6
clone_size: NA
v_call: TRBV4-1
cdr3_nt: TGCGCCAGCAGCCAAGCCCCCGAAACAGGGAGCTCCTATAATTCACCCCTCCACTTT
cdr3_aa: CASSQAPETGSSYNSPLHF

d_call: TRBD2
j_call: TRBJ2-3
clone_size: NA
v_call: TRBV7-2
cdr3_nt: TGTGCCAGCAGCACGGGACTAGCTACGCAGTATTTT
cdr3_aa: CASSTGLATQYF

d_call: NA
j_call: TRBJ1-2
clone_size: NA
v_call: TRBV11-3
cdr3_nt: TGTGCCAGCAGCCCACCCCTCCTGCAGAAATTCTATGGCTACACCTTC
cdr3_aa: CASSPPLLQKFYGYTF

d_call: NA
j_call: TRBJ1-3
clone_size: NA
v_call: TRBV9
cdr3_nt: TGTGCCAGCAGCGTAGCGTGGGATTCTGGAAACACCATATATTTT
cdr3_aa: CASSVAWDSGNTIYF

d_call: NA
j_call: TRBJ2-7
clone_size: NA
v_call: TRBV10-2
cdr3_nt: TGCGCCAGCAGGGGGGGCTCCTACGAGCAGTACTTC
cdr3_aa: CASRGGSYEQYF

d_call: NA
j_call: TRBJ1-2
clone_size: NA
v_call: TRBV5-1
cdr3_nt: TGCGCCAGCAGCCCCGGGGGGGGGTTTGGCTACACCTTC
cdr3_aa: CASSPGGGFGYTF

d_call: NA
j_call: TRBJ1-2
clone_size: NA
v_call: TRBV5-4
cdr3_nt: TGTGCCAGCAGCTTCGGGGGCAAGGACTATGGCTACACCTTC
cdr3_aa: CASSFGGKDYGYTF

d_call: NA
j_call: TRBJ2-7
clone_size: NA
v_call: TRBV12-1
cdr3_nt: TGTGCCAGCAGCGGAAGACTAGCGGGACTTTACGAGCAGTACTTC
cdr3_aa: CASSGRLAGLYEQYF

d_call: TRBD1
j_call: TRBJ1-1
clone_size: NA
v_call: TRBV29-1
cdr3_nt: TGCAGCGTCCAGGGACAGCTGAACACTGAAGCTTTCTTT
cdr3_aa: CSVQGQLNTEAFF

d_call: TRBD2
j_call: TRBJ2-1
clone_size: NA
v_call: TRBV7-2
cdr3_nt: TGTGCCAGCAGCACTGGACTAGCGGGAGCCTACAATGAGCAGTTCTTC
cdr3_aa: CASSTGLAGAYNEQFF

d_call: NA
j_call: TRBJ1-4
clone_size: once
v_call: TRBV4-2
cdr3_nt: TGTGCCAGCAGCCCCTACGCGGGGGTGGTAGGTGAAAAACTGTTTTTT
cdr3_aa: CASSPYAGVVGEKLFF

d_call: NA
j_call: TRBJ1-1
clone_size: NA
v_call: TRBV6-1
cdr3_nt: TGTGCCAGCATCCTGGGAGGGGCAACTGAAGCTTTCTTT
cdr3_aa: CASILGGATEAFF

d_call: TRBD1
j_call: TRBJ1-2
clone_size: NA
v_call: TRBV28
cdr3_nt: TGTGCCAGCAGTTCGGGACAGGGGGCGAAGGACTACACCTTC
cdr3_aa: CASSSGQGAKDYTF

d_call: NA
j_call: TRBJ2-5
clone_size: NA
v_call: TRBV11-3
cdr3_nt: TGTGCCAGCAGCCTAGGAGGTGGAAAAGAGACCCAGTACTTC
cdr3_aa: CASSLGGGKETQYF

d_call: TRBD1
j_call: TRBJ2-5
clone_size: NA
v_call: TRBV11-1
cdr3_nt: TGTGCCAGCCAGAAGAGGGGGCCCCAAGAGACCCAGTACTTC
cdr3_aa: CASQKRGPQETQYF

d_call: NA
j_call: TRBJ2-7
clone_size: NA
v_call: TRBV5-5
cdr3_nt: TGTGCCAGCAGCTTGGCCGATCTACACTACGAGCAGTACTTC
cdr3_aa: CASSLADLHYEQYF

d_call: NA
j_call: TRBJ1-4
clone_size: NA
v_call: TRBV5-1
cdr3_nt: TGCGCCAGCAGCTTGGCTGGGGTGGAGAAACTGTTTTTT
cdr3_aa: CASSLAGVEKLFF

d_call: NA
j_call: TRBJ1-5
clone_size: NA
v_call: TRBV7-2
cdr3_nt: TGTGCCAGCAGCTTACAGTGGGATCAGCCCCAGCATTTT
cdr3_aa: CASSLQWDQPQHF

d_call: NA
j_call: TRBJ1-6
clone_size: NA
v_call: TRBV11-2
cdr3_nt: TGTGCCAGCAGCTTTCGTCCGCAGGGCAGGTCACCCCTCCACTTT
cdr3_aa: CASSFRPQGRSPLHF

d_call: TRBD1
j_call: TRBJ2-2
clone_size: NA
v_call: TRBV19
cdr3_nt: TGTGCCAGTACTGACAGGGGGGGTTGGAGCGGGGAGCTGTTTTTT
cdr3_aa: CASTDRGGWSGELFF

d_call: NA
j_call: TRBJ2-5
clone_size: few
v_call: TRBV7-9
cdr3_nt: TGTGCCAGCAGCCCAGGGTCCAAGGGCCGAGAGACCCAGTACTTC
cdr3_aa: CASSPGSKGRETQYF

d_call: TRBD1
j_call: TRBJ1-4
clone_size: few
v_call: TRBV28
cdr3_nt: TGTGCCAGCAGTTTAGAACAGGGGGCCGGTGAAAAACTGTTTTTT
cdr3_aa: CASSLEQGAGEKLFF

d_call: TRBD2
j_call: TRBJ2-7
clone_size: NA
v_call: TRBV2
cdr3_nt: TGTGCCAGCAGGGCCCCTAGCGGGAGTAGGGGCTACGAGCAGTACTTC
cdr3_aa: CASRAPSGSRGYEQYF

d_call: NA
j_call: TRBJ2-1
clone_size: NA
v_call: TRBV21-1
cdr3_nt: TGTGCCAGCAGCAAGGGTTCCAGGGAATGTGAGCAGTTCTTC
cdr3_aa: CASSKGSRECEQFF

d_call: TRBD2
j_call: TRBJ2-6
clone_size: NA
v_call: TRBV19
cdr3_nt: TGTGCCAGTAGTGAGGCTAGCGGGAGGATAGGGGCCAACGTCCTGACTTTC
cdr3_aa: CASSEASGRIGANVLTF

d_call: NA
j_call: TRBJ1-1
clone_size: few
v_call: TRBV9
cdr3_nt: TGTGCCAGCAGCTCGGGACACAAGAACACTGAAGCTTTCTTT
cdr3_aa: CASSSGHKNTEAFF